This paragraph covers one TCR beta chain sequence. Donors of Cohort 3 who recovered were those that had two negative PCRs, clearance, or symptom resolution. In the original workflow: Using reference gene primer amplification, nucleated cell counts were estimated. Assay: immunoSEQ multiplex PCR; the TCRdb copy retains only in-frame clones and omits some. Clonal size and the V and J genes are those of that table, whereas D and trimming came from the DNA. The sample contains approximately 230,000 clones, just over 85% of which appear only once. The V segment lost 1 base and the J segment 4 bases; nucleotides outside the gene matches: 4. The CDR3 has 15 residues. CDR1 is SGDLS and CDR2 is YYNGEE in the germline V gene. This sample stems from a study of blood T cell repertoires in COVID-19. On the study more broadly: Sites across the United States, Italy and Spain contributed samples from acute and convalescent COVID-19. In each case, the material was cDNA or gDNA derived from T cells, B-cell-depleted T cells, or PBMCs.

The sequenced sample consisted of PBMCs or T cells enriched from blood (not recorded which). This sequence originates from a man aged 35-49 years who had recovered from COVID-19. The rearrangement links TRBV9 to TRBJ1-2; 10 bases fit TRBD1. CDR3 in DNA: TGTGCCAGCAGCGTAAAGGGGACAGGGGCCTATGGCTACACCTTC. Translating gives CASSVKGTGAYGYTF.